This entry is about one T cell receptor beta chain. Since a much larger clone is just one base distant, this may be a read error. Both iRepertoire HTBI primers and Arm-PCR of CDR3 regions were used to build the TCR beta libraries. MiXCR, applied by TCRdb to the multiplex PCR reads, yields one record per CDR3 protein. This table holds a few hundred thousand distinct CDR3 sequences, 12% found once. Time point indicated: newly diagnosed GD, antithyroid drugs for less than 3 months. The authors made the TCR library using RNA they extracted from PBMCs. This sample was included in a study of regulatory T cells in long-lasting Graves disease. The CDR3 spans 13 residues. Germline CDR1 and CDR2: SGHTA and FQGNSA. This same sample was also part of a study on T cells in Graves' hyperthyroidism and ophthalmopathy.

The chain links TRBV7-2 to TRBJ2-7; a possible D gene is TRBD1 (5 bases). This TCR came from a woman aged 18-30 years with Graves disease. The specimen was peripheral blood mononuclear cells (PBMCs), collected at new diagnosis, from a patient treated with antithyroid drugs. The CDR3 DNA reads TGTGCCAGCAGTTATACAGGATCGAGCGAGCAGCACTTC. Encoded protein: CASSYTGSSEQHF.